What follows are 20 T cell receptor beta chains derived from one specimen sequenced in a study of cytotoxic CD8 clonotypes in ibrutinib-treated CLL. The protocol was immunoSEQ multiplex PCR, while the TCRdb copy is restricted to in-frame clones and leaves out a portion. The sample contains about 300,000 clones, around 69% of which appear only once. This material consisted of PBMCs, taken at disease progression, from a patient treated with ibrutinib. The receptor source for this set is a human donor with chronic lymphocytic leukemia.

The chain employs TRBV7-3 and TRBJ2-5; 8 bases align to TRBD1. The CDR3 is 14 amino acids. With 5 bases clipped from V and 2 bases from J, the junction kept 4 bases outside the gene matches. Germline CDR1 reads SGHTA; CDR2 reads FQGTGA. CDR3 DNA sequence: TGTGCCAGCAGCCCACAGGGGGGACAAGAGACCCAGTACTTC. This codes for CASSPQGGQETQYF.

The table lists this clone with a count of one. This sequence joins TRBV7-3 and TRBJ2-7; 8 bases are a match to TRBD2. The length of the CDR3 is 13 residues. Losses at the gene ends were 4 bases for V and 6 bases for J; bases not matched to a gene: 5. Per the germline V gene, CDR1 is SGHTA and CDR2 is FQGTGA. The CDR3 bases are TGTGCCAGCAGCTCGACCGCGGGGGGCGAGCAGTACTTC. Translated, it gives CASSSTAGGEQYF.

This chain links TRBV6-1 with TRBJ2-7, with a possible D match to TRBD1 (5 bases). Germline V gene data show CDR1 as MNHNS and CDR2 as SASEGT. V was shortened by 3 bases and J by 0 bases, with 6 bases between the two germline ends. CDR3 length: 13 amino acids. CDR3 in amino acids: CASSDRGSYEQYF. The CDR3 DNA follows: TGTGCCAGCAGTGATAGGGGCTCCTACGAGCAGTACTTC.

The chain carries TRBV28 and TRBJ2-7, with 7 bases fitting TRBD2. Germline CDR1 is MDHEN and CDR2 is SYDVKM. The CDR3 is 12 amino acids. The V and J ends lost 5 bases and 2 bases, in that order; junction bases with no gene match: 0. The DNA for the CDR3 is TGTGCCAGCAGTGGGGGGGCCTACGAGCAGTACTTC. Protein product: CASSGGAYEQYF.

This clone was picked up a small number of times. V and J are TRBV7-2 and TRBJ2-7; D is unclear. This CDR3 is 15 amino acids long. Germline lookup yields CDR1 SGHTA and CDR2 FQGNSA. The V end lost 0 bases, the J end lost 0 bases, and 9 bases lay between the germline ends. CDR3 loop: CASSLARRPSYEQYF. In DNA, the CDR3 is TGTGCCAGCAGCTTAGCTCGACGGCCCTCCTACGAGCAGTACTTC.

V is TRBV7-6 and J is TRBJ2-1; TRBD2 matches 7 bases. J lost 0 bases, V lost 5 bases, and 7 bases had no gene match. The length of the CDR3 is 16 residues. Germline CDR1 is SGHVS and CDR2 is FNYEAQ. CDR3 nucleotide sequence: TGTGCCAGCAGCCCGTGGGGCGGGAGCTCCTACAATGAGCAGTTCTTC. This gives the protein CASSPWGGSSYNEQFF.

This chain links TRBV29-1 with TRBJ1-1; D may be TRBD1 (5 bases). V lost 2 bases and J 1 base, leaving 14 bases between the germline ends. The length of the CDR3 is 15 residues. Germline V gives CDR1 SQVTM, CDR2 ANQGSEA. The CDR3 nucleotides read TGCAGCGTTGAACCTTGGGGGGTGGGGAACACTGAAGCTTTCTTT. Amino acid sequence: CSVEPWGVGNTEAFF.

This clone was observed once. Here the CDR3 reads CASRSTGSGNTIYF. DNA for the CDR3: TGTGCCAGCAGGTCGACAGGGTCAGGAAACACCATATATTTT. V and J are TRBV5-4 and TRBJ1-3; TRBD1 matches 7 bases. This CDR3 is built from 14 residues. V dropped 5 bases and J dropped 4; count of bases not matched to a gene: 6. Germline CDR1 reads SGHNT; CDR2 reads YYREEE (reference sequence).

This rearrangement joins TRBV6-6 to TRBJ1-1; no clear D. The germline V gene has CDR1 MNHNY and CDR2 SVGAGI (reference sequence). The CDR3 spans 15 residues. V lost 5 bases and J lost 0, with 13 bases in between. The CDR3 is CASSPKNTMNTEAFF. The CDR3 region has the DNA TGTGCCAGCAGTCCCAAGAACACCATGAACACTGAAGCTTTCTTT.

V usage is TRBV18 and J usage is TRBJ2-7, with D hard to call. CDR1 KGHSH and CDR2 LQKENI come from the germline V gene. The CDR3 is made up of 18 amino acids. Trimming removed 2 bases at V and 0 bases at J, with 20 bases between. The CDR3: CASSPIATQSWGSYEQYF. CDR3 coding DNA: TGTGCCAGCTCACCAATTGCGACTCAAAGTTGGGGCTCCTACGAGCAGTACTTC.

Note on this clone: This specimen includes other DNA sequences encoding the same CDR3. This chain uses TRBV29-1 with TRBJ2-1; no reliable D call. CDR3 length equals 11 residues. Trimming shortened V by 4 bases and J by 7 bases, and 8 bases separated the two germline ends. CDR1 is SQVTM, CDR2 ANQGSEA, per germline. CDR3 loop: CSVVGGNEQFF. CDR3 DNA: TGCAGCGTTGTAGGTGGAAATGAGCAGTTCTTC.

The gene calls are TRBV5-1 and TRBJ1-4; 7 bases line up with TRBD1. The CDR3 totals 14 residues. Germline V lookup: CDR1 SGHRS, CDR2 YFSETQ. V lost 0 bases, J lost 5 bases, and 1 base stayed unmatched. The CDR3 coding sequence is TGCGCCAGCAGCTTGGACAGGGGAAATGAAAAACTGTTTTTT. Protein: CASSLDRGNEKLFF.

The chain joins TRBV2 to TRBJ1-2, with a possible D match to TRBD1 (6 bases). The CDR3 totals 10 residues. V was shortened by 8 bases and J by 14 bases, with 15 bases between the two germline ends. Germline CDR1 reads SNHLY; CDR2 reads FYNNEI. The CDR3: CASGGRQGTF. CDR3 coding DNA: TGTGCCAGCGGCGGCCGGCAGGGGACCTTC. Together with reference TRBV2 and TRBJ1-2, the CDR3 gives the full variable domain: EPEVTQTPSHQVTQMGQEVILRCVPISNHLYFYWYRQILGQKVEFLVSFYNNEISEKSEIFDDQFSVERPDGSNFTLKIRSTKLEDSAMYFCASGGRQGTFGSGTRLTVV.

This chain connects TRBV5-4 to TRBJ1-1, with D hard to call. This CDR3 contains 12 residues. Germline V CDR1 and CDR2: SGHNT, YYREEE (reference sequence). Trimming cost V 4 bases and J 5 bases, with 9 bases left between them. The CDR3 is CASSTERTEAFF. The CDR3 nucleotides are TGTGCCAGCAGCACTGAGAGGACTGAAGCTTTCTTT.

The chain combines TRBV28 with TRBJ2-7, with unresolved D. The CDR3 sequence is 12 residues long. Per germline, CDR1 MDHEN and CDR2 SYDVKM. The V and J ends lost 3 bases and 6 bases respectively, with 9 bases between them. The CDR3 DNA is TGTGCCAGCAGTTTCCTAGTTCCCGAGCAGTACTTC. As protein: CASSFLVPEQYF.

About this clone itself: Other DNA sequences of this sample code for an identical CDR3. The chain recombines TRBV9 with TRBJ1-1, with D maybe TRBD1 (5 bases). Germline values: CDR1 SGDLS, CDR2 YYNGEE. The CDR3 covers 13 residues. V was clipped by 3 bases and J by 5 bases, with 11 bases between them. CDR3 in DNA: TGTGCCAGCAGCGCCACAGGTTTTACTGAAGCTTTCTTT. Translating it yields CASSATGFTEAFF.

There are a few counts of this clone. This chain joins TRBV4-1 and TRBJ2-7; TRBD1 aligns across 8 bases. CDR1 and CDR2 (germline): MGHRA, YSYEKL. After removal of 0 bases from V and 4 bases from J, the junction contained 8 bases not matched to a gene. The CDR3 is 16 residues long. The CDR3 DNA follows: TGCGCCAGCAGCCAAGAAGGGACAGGCCGAAAGTACGAGCAGTACTTC. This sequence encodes CASSQEGTGRKYEQYF.

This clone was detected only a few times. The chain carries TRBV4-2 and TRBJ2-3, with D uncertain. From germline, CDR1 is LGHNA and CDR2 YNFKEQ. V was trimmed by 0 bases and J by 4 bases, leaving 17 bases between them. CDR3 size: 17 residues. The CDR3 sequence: CASSQDIRAEVPDTQYF. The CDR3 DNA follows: TGTGCCAGCAGCCAAGATATTCGGGCCGAGGTCCCAGATACGCAGTATTTT.

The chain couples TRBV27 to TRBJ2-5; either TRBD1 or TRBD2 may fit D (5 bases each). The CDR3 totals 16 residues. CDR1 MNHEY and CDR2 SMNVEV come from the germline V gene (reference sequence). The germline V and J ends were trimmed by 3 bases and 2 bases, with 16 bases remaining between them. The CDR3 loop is CASSLRRGPRQETQYF. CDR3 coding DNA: TGTGCCAGCAGTTTGCGACGGGGCCCTCGGCAAGAGACCCAGTACTTC.

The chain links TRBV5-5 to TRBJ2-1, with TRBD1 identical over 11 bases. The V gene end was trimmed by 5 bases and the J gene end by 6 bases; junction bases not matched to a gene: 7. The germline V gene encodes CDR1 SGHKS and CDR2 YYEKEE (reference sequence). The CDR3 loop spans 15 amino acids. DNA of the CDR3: TGTGCCAGCAGACCTTCCGGGACAGGGGGCAATGAGCAGTTCTTC. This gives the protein CASRPSGTGGNEQFF.